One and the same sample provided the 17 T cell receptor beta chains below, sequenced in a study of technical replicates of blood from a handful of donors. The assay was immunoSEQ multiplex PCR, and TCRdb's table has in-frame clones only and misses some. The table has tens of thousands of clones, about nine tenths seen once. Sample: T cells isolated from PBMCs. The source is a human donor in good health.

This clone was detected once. The CDR3 sequence: CASSVAGVAYNEQFF. The CDR3 region has the DNA TGTGCCAGCAGCGTAGCAGGGGTCGCCTACAATGAGCAGTTCTTC. This chain links TRBV9 with TRBJ2-1; D may be TRBD1 (6 bases). Germline V CDR1 and CDR2: SGDLS, YYNGEE. The CDR3 contains 15 residues. V was cut by 0 bases and J by 2 bases, with 9 bases left in between.

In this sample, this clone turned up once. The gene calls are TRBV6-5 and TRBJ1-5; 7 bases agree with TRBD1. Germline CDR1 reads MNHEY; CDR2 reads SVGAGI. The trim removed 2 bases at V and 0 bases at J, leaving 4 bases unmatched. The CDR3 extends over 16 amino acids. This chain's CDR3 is CASSYTHRGSNQPQHF. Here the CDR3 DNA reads TGTGCCAGCAGTTACACGCACAGGGGTAGCAATCAGCCCCAGCATTTT.

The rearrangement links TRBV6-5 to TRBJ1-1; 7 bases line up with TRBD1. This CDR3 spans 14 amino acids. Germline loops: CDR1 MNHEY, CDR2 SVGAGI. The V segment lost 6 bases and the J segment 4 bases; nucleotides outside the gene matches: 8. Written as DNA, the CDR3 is TGTGCCAGCAGCTTCGACAGGGCCCCCACTGAAGCTTTCTTT. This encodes CASSFDRAPTEAFF.

The CDR3: CASSIYPDSPRETQYF. The CDR3 DNA is TGTGCCAGTAGTATATATCCGGACTCACCCCGAGAGACCCAGTACTTC. V and J are TRBV19 and TRBJ2-5; D possibly corresponds to TRBD2 (5 bases). Germline-derived CDR1 and CDR2 are LNHDA and SQIVND (reference sequence). The length of the CDR3 is 16 residues. With 2 bases removed from V and 4 bases from J, the gap between germline ends came to 17 bases.

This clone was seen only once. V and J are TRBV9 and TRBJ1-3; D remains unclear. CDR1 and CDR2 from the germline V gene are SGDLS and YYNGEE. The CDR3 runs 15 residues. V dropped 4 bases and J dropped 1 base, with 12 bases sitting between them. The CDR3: CASSPGVGSGNTIYF. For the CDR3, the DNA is TGTGCCAGCAGCCCCGGAGTCGGTTCTGGAAACACCATATATTTT.

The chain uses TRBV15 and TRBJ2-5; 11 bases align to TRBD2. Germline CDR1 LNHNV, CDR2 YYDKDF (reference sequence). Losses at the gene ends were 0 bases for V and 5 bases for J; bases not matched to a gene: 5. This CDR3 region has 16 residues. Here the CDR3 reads CATSREKTSGKETQYF. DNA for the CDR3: TGTGCCACCAGCAGAGAAAAGACTAGCGGGAAGGAGACCCAGTACTTC.

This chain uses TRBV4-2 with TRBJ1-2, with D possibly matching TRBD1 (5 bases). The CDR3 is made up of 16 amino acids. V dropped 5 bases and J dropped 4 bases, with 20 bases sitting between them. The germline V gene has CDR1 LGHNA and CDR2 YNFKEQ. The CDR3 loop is CASSFPGGNWIYGYTF. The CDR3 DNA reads TGTGCCAGCAGCTTTCCGGGGGGAAATTGGATCTATGGCTACACCTTC.

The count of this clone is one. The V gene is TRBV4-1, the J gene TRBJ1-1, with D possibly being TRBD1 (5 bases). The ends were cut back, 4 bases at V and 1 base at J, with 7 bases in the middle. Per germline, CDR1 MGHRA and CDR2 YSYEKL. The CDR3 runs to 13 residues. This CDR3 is CASSLQGNTEAFF. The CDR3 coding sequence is TGCGCCAGCAGCCTGCAGGGGAACACTGAAGCTTTCTTT.

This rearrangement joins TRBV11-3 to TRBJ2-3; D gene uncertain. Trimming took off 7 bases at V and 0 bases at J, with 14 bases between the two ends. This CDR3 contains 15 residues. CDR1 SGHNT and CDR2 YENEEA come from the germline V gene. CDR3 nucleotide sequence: TGTGCCAGCACTCCCATGGGCAGCAGCACAGATACGCAGTATTTT. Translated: CASTPMGSSTDTQYF.

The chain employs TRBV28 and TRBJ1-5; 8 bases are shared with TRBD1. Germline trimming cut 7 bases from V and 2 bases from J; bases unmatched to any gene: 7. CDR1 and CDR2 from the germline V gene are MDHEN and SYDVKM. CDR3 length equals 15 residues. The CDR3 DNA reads TGTGCCAGCATCAATCCGGGACAGGGCAATCAGCCCCAGCATTTT. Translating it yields CASINPGQGNQPQHF.

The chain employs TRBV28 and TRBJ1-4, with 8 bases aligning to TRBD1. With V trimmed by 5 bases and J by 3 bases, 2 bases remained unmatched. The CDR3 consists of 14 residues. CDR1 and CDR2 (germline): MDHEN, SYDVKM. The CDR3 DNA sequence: TGTGCCAGCAGTGTACAGGGGGCTAATGAAAAACTGTTTTTT. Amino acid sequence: CASSVQGANEKLFF.

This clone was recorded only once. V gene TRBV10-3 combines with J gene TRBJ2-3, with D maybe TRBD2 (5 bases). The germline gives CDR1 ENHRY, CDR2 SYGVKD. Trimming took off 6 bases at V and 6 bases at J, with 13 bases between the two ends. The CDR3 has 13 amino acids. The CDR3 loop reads CAIRLEGGDTQYF. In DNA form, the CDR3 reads TGTGCCATCAGATTAGAGGGTGGCGATACGCAGTATTTT.

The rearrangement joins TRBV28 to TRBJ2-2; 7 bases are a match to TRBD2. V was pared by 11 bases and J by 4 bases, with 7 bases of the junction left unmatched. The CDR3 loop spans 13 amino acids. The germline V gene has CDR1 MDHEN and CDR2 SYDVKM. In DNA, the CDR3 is TGTGCCGGGGGGGATTGGAGCACCGGGGAGCTGTTTTTT. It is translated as CAGGDWSTGELFF.

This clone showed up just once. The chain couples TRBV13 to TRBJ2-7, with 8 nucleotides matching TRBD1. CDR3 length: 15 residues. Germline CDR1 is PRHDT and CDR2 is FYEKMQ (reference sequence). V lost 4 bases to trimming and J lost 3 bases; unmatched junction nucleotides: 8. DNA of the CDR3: TGTGCCAGCAGCTCCACCGGGACAGGTTACTACGAGCAGTACTTC. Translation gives CASSSTGTGYYEQYF. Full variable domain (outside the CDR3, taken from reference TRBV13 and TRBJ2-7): AAGVIQSPRHLIKEKRETATLKCYPIPRHDTVYWYQQGPGQDPQFLISFYEKMQSDKGSIPDRFSAQQFSDYHSELNMSSLELGDSALYFCASSSTGTGYYEQYFGPGTRLTVT.

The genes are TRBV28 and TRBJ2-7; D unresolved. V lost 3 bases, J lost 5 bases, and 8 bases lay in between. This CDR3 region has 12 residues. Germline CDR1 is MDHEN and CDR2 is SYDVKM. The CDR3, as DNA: TGTGCCAGCAGTTTTCAAAGCCACGAGCAGTACTTC. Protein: CASSFQSHEQYF.

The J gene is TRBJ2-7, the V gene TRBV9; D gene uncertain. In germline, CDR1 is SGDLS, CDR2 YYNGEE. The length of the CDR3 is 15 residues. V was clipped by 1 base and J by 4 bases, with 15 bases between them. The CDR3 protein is CASSVQCSLLYEQYF. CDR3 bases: TGTGCCAGCAGCGTACAGTGTTCCTTATTGTACGAGCAGTACTTC.

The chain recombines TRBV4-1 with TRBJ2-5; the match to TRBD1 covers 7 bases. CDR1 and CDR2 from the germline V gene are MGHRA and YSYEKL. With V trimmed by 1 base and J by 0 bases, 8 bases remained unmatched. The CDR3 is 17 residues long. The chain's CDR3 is CASSQVPTGTYQETQYF. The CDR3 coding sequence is TGCGCCAGCAGCCAAGTTCCGACAGGGACGTACCAAGAGACCCAGTACTTC.